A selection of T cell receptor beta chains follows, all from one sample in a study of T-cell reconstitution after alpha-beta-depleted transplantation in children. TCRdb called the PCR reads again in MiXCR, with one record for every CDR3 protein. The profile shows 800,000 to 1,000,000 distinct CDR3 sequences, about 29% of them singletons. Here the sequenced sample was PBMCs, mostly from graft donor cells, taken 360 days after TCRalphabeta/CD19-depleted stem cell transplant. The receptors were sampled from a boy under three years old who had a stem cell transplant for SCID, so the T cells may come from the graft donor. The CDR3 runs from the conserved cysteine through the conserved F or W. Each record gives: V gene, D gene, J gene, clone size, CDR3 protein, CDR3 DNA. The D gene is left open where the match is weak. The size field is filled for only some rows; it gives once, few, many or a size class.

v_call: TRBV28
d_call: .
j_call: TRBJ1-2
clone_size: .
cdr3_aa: CASTNTSPIGYTF
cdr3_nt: TGTGCCAGCACCAATACGTCACCTATTGGCTACACCTTC

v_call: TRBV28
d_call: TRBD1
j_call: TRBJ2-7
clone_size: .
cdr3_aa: CASTPDRVNSYEQYF
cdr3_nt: TGTGCCAGCACCCCAGACAGGGTTAATTCCTACGAGCAGTACTTC

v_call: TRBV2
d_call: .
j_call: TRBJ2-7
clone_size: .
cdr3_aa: CASRYSISYEQYF
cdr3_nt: TGTGCCAGCAGGTACAGCATCTCCTACGAGCAGTACTTC

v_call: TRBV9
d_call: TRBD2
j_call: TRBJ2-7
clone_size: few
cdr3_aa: CASSVGLAGGPLHEQYF
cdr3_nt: TGTGCCAGCAGCGTAGGACTAGCGGGGGGGCCCCTCCACGAGCAGTACTTC

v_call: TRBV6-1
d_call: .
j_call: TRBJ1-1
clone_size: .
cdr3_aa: CASSEDGGRNTEAFF
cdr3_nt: TGTGCCAGCAGTGAAGATGGAGGTCGGAACACTGAAGCTTTCTTT

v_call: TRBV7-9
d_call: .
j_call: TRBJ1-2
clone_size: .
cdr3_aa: CASSGRLQGVGYTF
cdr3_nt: TGTGCCAGCAGCGGCCGACTACAGGGCGTAGGCTACACCTTC

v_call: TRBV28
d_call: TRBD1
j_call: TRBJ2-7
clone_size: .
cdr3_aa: CASSFTGTGGAGEQYF
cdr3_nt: TGTGCCAGCAGTTTCACCGGGACAGGGGGCGCGGGGGAGCAGTACTTC

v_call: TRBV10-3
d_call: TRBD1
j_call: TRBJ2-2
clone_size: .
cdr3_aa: CAISSQGASNTGELFF
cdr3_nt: TGTGCCATCAGTTCCCAGGGGGCCTCGAACACCGGGGAGCTGTTTTTT

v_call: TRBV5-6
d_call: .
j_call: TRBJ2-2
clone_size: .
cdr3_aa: CASSLSFSRHENTGELFF
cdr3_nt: TGTGCCAGCAGCTTGTCTTTCTCTCGACATGAAAACACCGGGGAGCTGTTTTTT

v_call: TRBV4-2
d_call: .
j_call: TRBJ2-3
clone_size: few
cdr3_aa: CASSQATMADTQYF
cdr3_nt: TGTGCCAGCAGCCAAGCGACCATGGCAGATACGCAGTATTTT

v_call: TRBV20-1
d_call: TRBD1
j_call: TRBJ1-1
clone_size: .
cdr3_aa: CSAHQGGTEAFF
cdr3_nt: TGCAGTGCTCATCAGGGGGGAACTGAAGCTTTCTTT

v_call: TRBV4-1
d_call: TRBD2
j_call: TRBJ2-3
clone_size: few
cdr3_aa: CASSQLGGLSTDTQYF
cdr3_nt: TGCGCCAGCAGCCAACTGGGGGGACTAAGCACAGATACGCAGTATTTT

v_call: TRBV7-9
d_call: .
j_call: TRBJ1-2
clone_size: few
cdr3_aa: CASRPAGRGHGYTF
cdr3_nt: TGTGCCAGCAGGCCCGCGGGGCGGGGCCATGGCTACACCTTC

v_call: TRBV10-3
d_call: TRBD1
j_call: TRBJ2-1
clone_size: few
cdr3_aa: CAISVDRAGFNEQFF
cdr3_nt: TGTGCCATCAGCGTTGACAGGGCAGGGTTCAATGAGCAGTTCTTC

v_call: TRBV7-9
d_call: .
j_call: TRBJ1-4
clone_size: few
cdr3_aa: CASSSTGFEKLFF
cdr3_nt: TGTGCCAGCAGCTCAACAGGGTTTGAAAAACTGTTTTTT

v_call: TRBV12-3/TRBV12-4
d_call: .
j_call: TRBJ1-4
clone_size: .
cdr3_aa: CASSRLRVRGEKLFF
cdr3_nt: TGTGCCAGCAGTCGCCTCAGGGTTAGGGGTGAAAAACTGTTTTTT

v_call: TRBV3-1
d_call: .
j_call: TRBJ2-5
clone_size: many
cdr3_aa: CASSQLQETQYF
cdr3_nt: TGTGCCAGCAGCCAATTACAAGAGACCCAGTACTTC

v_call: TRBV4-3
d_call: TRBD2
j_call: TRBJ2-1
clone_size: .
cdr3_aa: CASSPNPGLAGGDEQFF
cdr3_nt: TGCGCCAGCAGCCCAAACCCAGGACTAGCGGGGGGGGATGAGCAGTTCTTC

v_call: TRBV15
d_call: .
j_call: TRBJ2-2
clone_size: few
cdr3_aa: CATASETSLGTGELFF
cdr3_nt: TGTGCCACCGCATCCGAGACTAGTCTGGGCACCGGGGAGCTGTTTTTT

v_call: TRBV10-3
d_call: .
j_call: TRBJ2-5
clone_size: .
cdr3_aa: CAISGPETQYF
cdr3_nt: TGTGCCATCAGTGGGCCGGAGACCCAGTACTTC

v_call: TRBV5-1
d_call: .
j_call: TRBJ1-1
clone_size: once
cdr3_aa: CASSLGVKGGANTEAFF
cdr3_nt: TGCGCCAGCAGCTTGGGGGTAAAGGGGGGGGCGAACACTGAAGCTTTCTTT

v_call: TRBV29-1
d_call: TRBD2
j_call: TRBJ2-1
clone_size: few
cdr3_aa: CSVDNKRGGGSYEQFF
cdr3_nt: TGCAGCGTTGATAATAAGCGAGGCGGGGGGAGTTATGAGCAGTTCTTC